A selection of T cell receptor beta chains follows, all from one sample in a study of shared clonotypes between healthy human individuals. Assay used: immunoSEQ multiplex PCR; TCRdb lists only in-frame clones, some missing. The sample lists around 1,000,000 clones, 60% to 80% seen once, with roughly 0.82% in the top ten. The specimen was memory CD4+ T cells from PBMCs. These TCRs come from a man aged 18 to 30 in good health. Some clones in this sample may be carry-over from other donors' samples. CDR3s include the opening cysteine and the closing phenylalanine or tryptophan. The order of the fields is V gene, J gene, clone size, D gene, CDR3 protein, CDR3 DNA. D genes are given only for firm matches. For some rows the clone size is stated as once, few or many, or as a class when expanded; others skip it.

V: TRBV9; J: TRBJ2-1; size: NA; D: NA; CDR3: CASSVLGDVSYNEQFF; DNA: TGTGCCAGCAGCGTCCTTGGTGACGTCTCCTACAATGAGCAGTTCTTC
V: TRBV5-1; J: TRBJ2-5; size: NA; D: NA; CDR3: CASSLGTDGRSQYF; DNA: TGCGCCAGCAGCTTGGGGACGGACGGCCGTAGCCAGTACTTC
V: TRBV27; J: TRBJ2-7; size: NA; D: NA; CDR3: CASRARDTSYEQYF; DNA: TGTGCCAGCAGGGCCCGGGACACCTCCTACGAGCAGTACTTC
V: TRBV28; J: TRBJ2-5; size: NA; D: TRBD2; CDR3: CASSSSSGSYSETQYF; DNA: TGTGCCAGCAGTTCCTCAAGCGGGAGCTACTCAGAGACCCAGTACTTC
V: TRBV27; J: TRBJ1-4; size: NA; D: NA; CDR3: CASSLVMASTNEKLFF; DNA: TGTGCCAGCAGTTTGGTGATGGCCTCAACTAATGAAAAACTGTTTTTT
V: TRBV4-1; J: TRBJ2-1; size: NA; D: TRBD2; CDR3: CASSQRTSGPDGYNEQFF; DNA: TGCGCCAGCAGCCAGAGGACTAGCGGGCCCGACGGGTACAATGAGCAGTTCTTC
V: TRBV28; J: TRBJ2-1; size: NA; D: NA; CDR3: CASSFSVYNEQFF; DNA: TGTGCCAGCAGTTTTTCTGTATACAATGAGCAGTTCTTC
V: TRBV28; J: TRBJ1-3; size: NA; D: NA; CDR3: CASRERSGNTIYF; DNA: TGTGCCAGCAGGGAGCGCTCTGGAAACACCATATATTTT
V: TRBV10-1; J: TRBJ2-2; size: NA; D: NA; CDR3: CASSEGASPGELFF; DNA: TGCGCCAGCAGTGAGGGCGCTAGTCCCGGGGAGCTGTTTTTT
V: TRBV18; J: TRBJ2-1; size: once; D: NA; CDR3: CASSPLDRSIEQFF; DNA: TGTGCCAGCTCACCTTTGGACAGATCGATAGAGCAGTTCTTC